This T cell receptor beta chain was documented in a study of graft-versus-host responses after intestinal transplantation. The wider study: Grafts that recipients had were multivisceral, liver-intestinal, or isolated intestinal transplants. Points from the study as a whole: An association linked early post-transplant HvG declines with peak circulating GvH clone levels. Marrow from the recipient contained GvH clones, some of which had appeared first in ileum or blood. High graft-versus-host to host-versus-graft T cell clonal ratios marked allografts of patients with graft-donor macrochimerism.

Lamina propria and intraepithelial lymphocytes were released by processing graft tissue. The germline CDR1 and CDR2 sequences are SGHKS and YYEKEE (reference sequence). CDR3 length: 15 residues. V dropped 2 bases and J dropped 4 bases, with 13 bases sitting between them. The repertoire was sequenced with immunoSEQ multiplex PCR; TCRdb's copy has only in-frame clones and lacks some. The top ten hold nearly 3.5% of the sample, which has about 15,000 clones, around 70% seen once. This clone was picked up one time. Its cognate antigen is unknown. Sequencing used ileum tissue, obtained 14 days after transplant. The receptor was isolated from a human patient who received an intestinal transplant, so some T cells may come from the graft donor. This sequence joins TRBV5-5 and TRBJ2-1, with D unclear. As DNA, the CDR3 is TGTGCCAGCAGCTTCCCCGGATCAAGTTACAATGAGCAGTTCTTC. Residues: CASSFPGSSYNEQFF.